The 23 T cell receptor beta chains below all came from one sample that was sequenced in a study of blood T cell repertoires in COVID-19. The data were produced by immunoSEQ multiplex PCR, yet TCRdb's version contains in-frame clones alone and is incomplete. This table has fewer than 400,000 clones, 89% appearing once. Material for sequencing was PBMCs or T cells enriched from blood (not recorded which). All receptors come from a man between 60 and 70 years old who had recovered from COVID-19.

V usage is TRBV5-6 and J usage is TRBJ2-1; 7 nucleotides align to TRBD2. CDR3 length: 18 amino acids. From germline, CDR1 is SGHDT and CDR2 YYEEEE. The junction had 14 bases not matched to a gene; V was cut back by 4 bases and J by 1 base. CDR3 nucleotide sequence: TGTGCCAGCAGCGCCACTGCCGTTCTAGCGGCTTCCTACAATGAGCAGTTCTTC. Translating it yields CASSATAVLAASYNEQFF.

The chain couples TRBV2 to TRBJ2-1; D remains unclear. This CDR3 has 13 residues. Germline CDR1 is SNHLY and CDR2 is FYNNEI. With 4 bases removed from V and 5 bases from J, the gap between germline ends came to 9 bases. The CDR3 protein is CASSGNTDNEQFF. DNA for the CDR3: TGTGCCAGCAGTGGTAATACTGACAATGAGCAGTTCTTC.

The chain carries TRBV10-3 and TRBJ1-2; 7 bases agree with TRBD1. Germline-derived CDR1 and CDR2 are ENHRY and SYGVKD. This CDR3 is built from 14 residues. Trimming removed 2 bases from V and 2 bases from J; junction bases left unmatched: 2. CDR3 protein: CAISEGRGNYGYTF. The CDR3 DNA reads TGTGCCATCAGTGAGGGCAGGGGGAACTATGGCTACACCTTC.

J is TRBJ2-5 and V is TRBV5-1; perhaps TRBD2 as D (7 bases). The V end was cut by 4 bases, the J end by 4 bases, with 20 bases between. CDR3 length equals 16 residues. The germline CDR1 and CDR2 sequences are SGHRS and YFSETQ. The CDR3 loop reads CASSVGGALLGETQYF. In DNA form, the CDR3 reads TGCGCCAGCAGCGTAGGGGGGGCCCTTTTAGGAGAGACCCAGTACTTC.

The V and J genes are TRBV3-1 (or the pseudogene TRBV3-2) and TRBJ2-7; 8 bases line up with TRBD1. The CDR3 is 14 amino acids. Germline assignment: CDR1 LGHDT and CDR2 YNNKEL (reference sequence). Losses at the gene ends were 3 bases for V and 7 bases for J; bases not matched to a gene: 8. The CDR3 DNA is TGTGCCAGCAGCCAGTGGCAGGGGGCAGGGGAGCAGTACTTC. This translates into CASSQWQGAGEQYF.

The chain recombines TRBV2 with TRBJ2-1, with a tentative D call TRBD1 (6 bases). Germline CDR1 reads SNHLY; CDR2 reads FYNNEI. The CDR3 has 13 residues. V shed 6 bases and J shed 9 bases, with 15 bases lying between them. The DNA for the CDR3 is TGTGCCAGCAGCGACCAAGGGGGTCCTGAGCAGTTCTTC. It yields the protein CASSDQGGPEQFF.

The V gene is TRBV5-1, the J gene TRBJ2-1, with a weak D call TRBD2 (6 bases). The CDR3 is made up of 13 amino acids. Germline values: CDR1 SGHRS, CDR2 YFSETQ. The V gene lost 0 bases and the J gene lost 9 bases, with 10 bases spanning the gap. CDR3 in DNA: TGCGCCAGCAGCTTGGTACCAGCGGGTGAGCAGTTCTTC. Encoded protein: CASSLVPAGEQFF.

The chain links TRBV7-2 to TRBJ1-4, with D perhaps matching TRBD1 (6 bases). The germline CDR1 and CDR2 sequences are SGHTA and FQGNSA. The CDR3 is 16 amino acids. Trimming took off 1 base at V and 3 bases at J, with 12 bases between the two ends. The chain's CDR3 is CASSLGSGQPNEKLFF. The CDR3 DNA reads TGTGCCAGCAGCTTAGGGTCCGGACAGCCTAATGAAAAACTGTTTTTT.

This chain uses TRBV5-1 with TRBJ2-2; 9 bases match TRBD2. CDR3 length: 15 residues. Trimming took 3 bases from V and 5 from J; bases not matched to a gene: 5. Germline values: CDR1 SGHRS, CDR2 YFSETQ. CDR3 loop: CASSSGLASTGELFF. CDR3 sequence (DNA): TGCGCCAGCAGCTCAGGACTAGCGAGTACCGGGGAGCTGTTTTTT.

As DNA, the CDR3 is TGTGCCAGCAGTTACGTGGGACTAGCGAGCAACGAGCAGTACTTC. Translation: CASSYVGLASNEQYF. The genes are TRBV6-2 or TRBV6-3 and TRBJ2-7; TRBD2 aligns across 10 bases. In germline, CDR1 is MNHEY, CDR2 SVGEGT. This CDR3 contains 15 residues. Unmatched junction bases numbered 6, after V lost 2 bases and J lost 5 bases.

The gene calls are TRBV5-1 and TRBJ2-7; TRBD1 might be the D (6 bases). This CDR3 has 15 residues. CDR1 is SGHRS, CDR2 YFSETQ, per germline. The ends were cut back, 5 bases at V and 1 base at J, with 16 bases in the middle. The CDR3 DNA follows: TGCGCCAGCAGTAAGGGGGAGATTAGATCCTACGAGCAGTACTTC. The encoded protein is CASSKGEIRSYEQYF. Based on the CDR3 plus reference TRBV5-1 and TRBJ2-7, the full variable domain is KAGVTQTPRYLIKTRGQQVTLSCSPISGHRSVSWYQQTPGQGLQFLFEYFSETQRNKGNFPGRFSGRQFSNSRSEMNVSTLELGDSALYLCASSKGEIRSYEQYFGPGTRLTVT.

A few counts support this clone. V is TRBV4-2 and J is TRBJ2-2, with 9 bases lining up with TRBD2. V was pared by 1 base and J by 5 bases, with 8 bases of the junction left unmatched. Germline-derived CDR1 and CDR2 are LGHNA and YNFKEQ. This CDR3 comprises 17 residues. The CDR3: CASSQVGSGRSTGELFF. In DNA form, the CDR3 reads TGTGCCAGCAGCCAAGTGGGTAGCGGGAGATCGACCGGGGAGCTGTTTTTT.

This rearrangement joins TRBV5-1 to TRBJ1-4, with a weak D call TRBD1 (5 bases). Germline lookup yields CDR1 SGHRS and CDR2 YFSETQ. V was pared by 2 bases and J by 7 bases, with 12 bases between. CDR3 length equals 14 residues. CDR3: CASSFQGIGEKLFF. The CDR3 nucleotides read TGCGCCAGCAGCTTTCAGGGAATAGGTGAAAAACTGTTTTTT.

The chain has TRBV25-1 and TRBJ1-5, with 10 bases fitting TRBD1. CDR3 size: 15 residues. Losses at the gene ends were 4 bases for V and 0 bases for J; bases not matched to a gene: 0. Germline V gene sequence: CDR1 MGHDK, CDR2 SYGVNS. The CDR3 sequence: CASSGDRGSNQPQHF. The CDR3 nucleotides read TGTGCCAGCAGTGGGGACAGGGGTAGCAATCAGCCCCAGCATTTT.

This clone was counted a single time. V is TRBV4-1 and J is TRBJ2-7; 10 nucleotides match TRBD2. The V gene's germline CDR1 is MGHRA and CDR2 YSYEKL. Losses at the gene ends were 6 bases for V and 6 bases for J; bases not matched to a gene: 14. This CDR3 comprises 16 residues. In DNA form, the CDR3 reads TGCGCCAGCAGTGATCTCCGCCTAGCGGGAGCTGGCGAGCAGTACTTC. Amino acid sequence: CASSDLRLAGAGEQYF.

The V and J genes are TRBV28 and TRBJ1-1; possibly TRBD1 for D (6 bases). The V end was cut by 4 bases, the J end by 3 bases, with 9 bases between. Germline CDR1 is MDHEN and CDR2 is SYDVKM. This CDR3 comprises 13 residues. CDR3 protein: CASSSTGYTEAFF. The CDR3 nucleotides read TGTGCCAGCAGTTCTACAGGGTACACTGAAGCTTTCTTT.

The CDR3 DNA is TGTGCCAGCAGTAGGGGACAGGGAAGGGTGTTTTTT. It codes for CASSRGQGRVFF. This chain connects TRBV6-5 to TRBJ2-2, with 9 nucleotides matching TRBD1. V dropped 5 bases and J dropped 15; count of bases not matched to a gene: 7. Germline V gene data show CDR1 as MNHEY and CDR2 as SVGAGI. The CDR3 totals 12 residues.

The chain is built from TRBV28 and TRBJ1-6; 8 bases are a match to TRBD1. V trimming: 5 bases; J trimming: 8 bases; junction bases outside the gene matches: 5. CDR3 size: 14 residues. Germline V gene sequence: CDR1 MDHEN, CDR2 SYDVKM. CDR3 residues: CASSPDRGYSPLHF. DNA of the CDR3: TGTGCCAGCAGTCCCGACAGGGGCTATTCACCCCTCCACTTT.

The chain recombines TRBV6-5 with TRBJ2-7, with 8 bases that match TRBD2. Germline V gives CDR1 MNHEY, CDR2 SVGAGI. V gave up 0 bases and J gave up 3 bases; unmatched junction bases: 7. The CDR3 contains 16 residues. The CDR3 loop is CASSYSGTSGDYEQYF. In DNA form, the CDR3 reads TGTGCCAGCAGTTACTCAGGAACTAGCGGCGACTACGAGCAGTACTTC.

The CDR3 DNA reads TGTGCCAGCAGCTTAGTGTCGGGGGGAGCGAACTATGGCTACACCTTC. This codes for CASSLVSGGANYGYTF. The chain is built from TRBV7-2 and TRBJ1-2, with TRBD1 as a possible D gene (5 bases). Trimming removed 1 base at V and 2 bases at J, with 14 bases between. CDR3 length: 16 residues. Germline lookup yields CDR1 SGHTA and CDR2 FQGNSA.

V is TRBV6-5 and J is TRBJ2-7; weak D call: TRBD1 (6 bases). CDR1 MNHEY and CDR2 SVGAGI come from the germline V gene. Trimming removed 6 bases at V and 0 bases at J, with 15 bases between. The CDR3 is 15 amino acids. The DNA of the CDR3 is TGTGCCAGCAGCTGGACAGCGAGGAGCTCCTACGAGCAGTACTTC. This translates into CASSWTARSSYEQYF.

The chain combines TRBV4-1 with TRBJ1-5; tentative D call: TRBD1 (6 bases). V was clipped by 2 bases and J by 0 bases, with 11 bases between them. From germline, CDR1 is MGHRA and CDR2 YSYEKL. The CDR3 spans 16 residues. CDR3: CASSQPRGYSNQPQHF. The CDR3 DNA sequence: TGCGCCAGCAGCCAACCAAGGGGGTATAGCAATCAGCCCCAGCATTTT.

V is TRBV19 and J is TRBJ1-4; weak D call: TRBD1 (6 bases). Germline V gives CDR1 LNHDA, CDR2 SQIVND (reference sequence). CDR3 size: 14 residues. V was trimmed by 0 bases and J by 9 bases, leaving 11 bases between them. The chain's CDR3 is CASSIDKWDKKLFF. CDR3 nucleotides: TGTGCCAGTAGTATAGATAAGTGGGACAAAAAACTGTTTTTT.